This T cell receptor beta chain was recovered during a study of control samples from healthy donors and cancer patients. Data came from immunoSEQ multiplex PCR; TCRdb stores just in-frame clones and leaves some out. This table has around 150,000 clones, approximately 94% appearing once. The CDR3 runs to 13 residues. CDR1 is SGHRS, CDR2 YFSETQ, per germline. Trimming shortened V by 2 bases and J by 0 bases, and 6 bases separated the two germline ends. This receptor was taken from a woman in her 40s in good health. Sequenced sample: blood. The gene calls are TRBV5-1 and TRBJ2-7; D remains unclear. The CDR3 DNA reads TGCGCCAGCAGCTTCGAGAGCTCCTACGAGCAGTACTTC. Protein: CASSFESSYEQYF.